The 19 T cell receptor beta chains below all came from one sample that was sequenced in a study of cytomegalovirus exposure and HLA in healthy donors. It was with 60 Vbeta and 13 Jbeta primers that the PCR ran. Profiling relied on immunoSEQ multiplex PCR, and the TCRdb table lists in-frame clones only, not all of them. The repertoire table contains fewer than 200,000 clones. Sequenced input: PBMCs. The receptors were gathered from a young man in good health and CMV-seronegative.

The rearrangement links TRBV7-2 to TRBJ2-1; 13 bases are shared with TRBD2. The CDR3 runs to 17 residues. The germline gives CDR1 SGHTA, CDR2 FQGNSA. V shed 4 bases, J shed 2 bases, and the junction held 5 bases outside the gene matches. The CDR3 bases are TGTGCCAGCAGCTCTGGGACTAGCGGGGTCACCTACAATGAGCAGTTCTTC. Residues: CASSSGTSGVTYNEQFF.

The CDR3 bases are TGTGCCAGCTCACCACGGGGTCCGGGATCGGCGGCCTCTGGAAACACCATATATTTT. This codes for CASSPRGPGSAASGNTIYF. The rearrangement joins TRBV18 to TRBJ1-3; no clear D gene. Germline V CDR1 and CDR2: KGHSH, LQKENI. This CDR3 has 19 residues. Trimming cost V 1 base and J 0 bases, with 19 bases left between them.

The chain links TRBV7-2 to TRBJ2-3; 9 nucleotides align to TRBD2. Looked up from germline, CDR1 is SGHTA and CDR2 is FQGNSA. V shed 1 base and J 0 bases; nucleotides not matched to a gene: 11. This CDR3 is 19 amino acids long. The CDR3 nucleotides read TGTGCCAGCAGCTTAGGGCGGCGGGGGGGCACCCGTAGCACAGATACGCAGTATTTT. This translates into CASSLGRRGGTRSTDTQYF.

The chain joins TRBV7-7 to TRBJ2-5; D remains unclear. The V end lost 5 bases, the J end lost 3 bases, and 16 bases lay between the germline ends. In germline, CDR1 is SSHAT, CDR2 FNYEAQ (reference sequence). The CDR3 loop spans 15 amino acids. The CDR3: CASSPRPMRKETQYF. CDR3 nucleotide sequence: TGTGCCAGCAGCCCTAGACCTATGAGAAAAGAGACCCAGTACTTC.

In DNA, the CDR3 is TGTGCCAGCAACCGGGACAGATCCTATGGCTACACCTTC. Protein: CASNRDRSYGYTF. The V gene is TRBV6-6, the J gene TRBJ1-2; TRBD1 aligns across 7 bases. Germline CDR1 MNHNY, CDR2 SVGAGI (reference sequence). CDR3 length: 13 residues. Trimming took 7 bases from V and 4 from J; bases not matched to a gene: 6.

The V call is TRBV5-1, the J call TRBJ2-7; D remains ambiguous. The length of the CDR3 is 16 residues. Trimming removed 4 bases from V and 3 bases from J, with 20 bases in between. Looked up from germline, CDR1 is SGHRS and CDR2 is YFSETQ. CDR3 protein: CASSRNPTQSVYEQYF. CDR3 nucleotides: TGCGCCAGCAGCCGGAACCCGACACAATCTGTCTACGAGCAGTACTTC.

This rearrangement joins TRBV10-3 to TRBJ2-1, with 10 bases identical to TRBD1. The CDR3 has 14 residues. Germline V CDR1 and CDR2: ENHRY, SYGVKD. Germline trimming cut 10 bases from V and 5 bases from J; bases unmatched to any gene: 8. CDR3 nucleotide sequence: TGTGCCACCATAAGGGGGACAGGGGACAATGAGCAGTTCTTC. Amino acids: CATIRGTGDNEQFF.

This chain uses TRBV15 with TRBJ1-3, with D unresolved. Trimming left V 1 base short and J 0 bases short, with 7 bases between. Germline assignment: CDR1 LNHNV and CDR2 YYDKDF (reference sequence). This CDR3 spans 15 amino acids. The DNA of the CDR3 is TGTGCCACCAGCAGAGTAACAGACTCTGGAAACACCATATATTTT. It is translated as CATSRVTDSGNTIYF. Variable domain in full (rest from reference TRBV15 and TRBJ1-3): DAMVIQNPRYQVTQFGKPVTLSCSQTLNHNVMYWYQQKSSQAPKLLFHYYDKDFNNEADTPDNFQSRRPNTSFCFLDIRSPGLGDTAMYLCATSRVTDSGNTIYFGEGSWLTVV.

This rearrangement joins TRBV4-2 to TRBJ1-5; D not certain. V was clipped by 1 base and J by 6 bases, with 13 bases between them. The CDR3 is 15 amino acids. Germline V gives CDR1 LGHNA, CDR2 YNFKEQ. The CDR3: CASSQGHEGGQPQHF. DNA of the CDR3: TGTGCCAGCAGCCAAGGTCATGAGGGAGGTCAGCCCCAGCATTTT.

The chain combines TRBV19 with TRBJ2-7; 8 nucleotides agree with TRBD1. V trimming: 5 bases; J trimming: 0 bases; junction bases outside the gene matches: 12. This CDR3 has 17 amino acids. Germline CDR1 and CDR2: LNHDA and SQIVND (reference sequence). This chain's CDR3 is CASSAQTGAQSSYEQYF. The DNA of the CDR3 is TGTGCCAGTAGTGCCCAGACAGGGGCCCAATCCTCCTACGAGCAGTACTTC. Based on the CDR3 plus reference TRBV19 and TRBJ2-7, the full variable domain is DGGITQSPKYLFRKEGQNVTLSCEQNLNHDAMYWYRQDPGQGLRLIYYSQIVNDFQKGDIAEGYSVSREKKESFPLTVTSAQKNPTAFYLCASSAQTGAQSSYEQYFGPGTRLTVT.

The CDR3 DNA reads TGTGCCAGCAGTTTGCGGGGGAGGTACGAGCAGTACTTC. Amino acid sequence: CASSLRGRYEQYF. The rearrangement joins TRBV27 to TRBJ2-5; 7 nucleotides align to TRBD2. The assigned J gene may be wrong: the sequence end matches TRBJ2-7 better. The germline V gene has CDR1 MNHEY and CDR2 SMNVEV (reference sequence). The CDR3 sequence is 13 residues long.

The rearrangement uses TRBV7-9 and TRBJ2-2, with a tentative D call TRBD2 (6 bases). Germline CDR1 and CDR2: SEHNR and FQNEAQ (reference sequence). CDR3 length: 16 amino acids. The germline V and J ends were trimmed by 6 bases and 5 bases, with 19 bases remaining between them. This CDR3 is CASRRWRGLGTGELFF. DNA for the CDR3: TGTGCCAGCAGACGATGGAGGGGTTTGGGGACCGGGGAGCTGTTTTTT. Complete variable domain (other parts from reference TRBV7-9 and TRBJ2-2): DTGVSQNPRHKITKRGQNVTFRCDPISEHNRLYWYRQTLGQGPEFLTYFQNEAQLEKSRLLSDRFSAERPKGSFSTLEIQRTEQGDSAMYLCASRRWRGLGTGELFFGEGSRLTVL.

The genes are TRBV6-5 and TRBJ2-7; D may be TRBD2 (6 bases). Germline loops: CDR1 MNHEY, CDR2 SVGAGI. With 7 bases removed from V and 4 bases from J, the gap between germline ends came to 14 bases. The CDR3 is 13 amino acids. The CDR3 is CASKEPGSYEQYF. The CDR3 coding sequence is TGTGCCAGCAAGGAGCCCGGGAGTTACGAGCAGTACTTC.

The V call is TRBV11-2, the J call TRBJ1-4, with 9 nucleotides matching TRBD1. CDR3 length: 16 amino acids. The ends lost 3 bases at V and 6 bases at J; junction bases unmatched: 8. CDR1 is SGHAT, CDR2 FQNNGV, per germline. As DNA, the CDR3 is TGTGCCAGCAGCTTGGGTCAGGGGACAGGGTATGAAAAACTGTTTTTT. It translates to CASSLGQGTGYEKLFF.

The rearrangement joins TRBV30 to TRBJ2-5; D may be TRBD1 (5 bases). The CDR3 is 12 residues long. Looked up from germline, CDR1 is GTSNPN and CDR2 is SVGIG (reference sequence). V was pared by 5 bases and J by 7 bases, with 14 bases between. The CDR3 nucleotides are TGTGCCTGGTCGGGTGGTAGGGGGACCCAGTACTTC. As protein: CAWSGGRGTQYF.

The genes are TRBV5-1 and TRBJ2-7, with TRBD2 matching 8 bases. CDR3 size: 13 residues. Germline V gives CDR1 SGHRS, CDR2 YFSETQ. With 4 bases clipped from V and 6 bases from J, the junction kept 6 bases outside the gene matches. Here the CDR3 DNA reads TGCGCCAGCAGCGTGGATCGGGAGGGCGAGCAGTACTTC. Translated: CASSVDREGEQYF.

J is TRBJ2-2 and V is TRBV6-6, with TRBD1 matching over 8 bases. Trimming took 4 bases from V and 7 from J; bases not matched to a gene: 8. The CDR3 loop spans 15 amino acids. Germline CDR1 reads MNHNY; CDR2 reads SVGAGI (reference sequence). CDR3 sequence reads: CASSFLQGAGGELFF. In nucleotides, the CDR3 is TGTGCCAGCAGTTTTTTGCAGGGGGCGGGCGGGGAGCTGTTTTTT.

With respect to this clone: The same CDR3 can be traced to other DNA sequences in this sample. V gene TRBV30 combines with J gene TRBJ2-7; D possibly corresponds to TRBD1 (5 bases). Trimming cost V 0 bases and J 5 bases, with 5 bases left between them. This CDR3 comprises 11 residues. Germline assignment: CDR1 GTSNPN and CDR2 SVGIG (reference sequence). CDR3 loop: CAWSVGDEQYF. CDR3 bases: TGTGCCTGGAGTGTAGGGGACGAGCAGTACTTC.

This rearrangement joins TRBV6-1 to TRBJ2-7; 9 bases are shared with TRBD2. V was clipped by 9 bases and J by 0 bases; unmatched bases: 6. The germline gives CDR1 MNHNS, CDR2 SASEGT. The CDR3 is 14 amino acids. CDR3 loop: CASPSGKGSYEQYF. The CDR3 DNA reads as TGTGCCAGTCCTAGCGGGAAGGGCTCCTACGAGCAGTACTTC.